The 25 T cell receptor beta chains reported below all come from one sample, sequenced in a study of blood T cell repertoires in COVID-19. Libraries were prepared by immunoSEQ multiplex PCR; TCRdb keeps only in-frame clonotypes and omits some of them. The sample has under 200,000 clones, under 90% seen once. Sequenced: peripheral blood. The origin of the receptors is a woman in her 70s with COVID-19, enrolled during active disease.

This clone was observed a single time. CDR3 nucleotides: TGTGCCAGCAGCGGGGGGGACACCGGGGAGCTGTTTTTT. As protein: CASSGGDTGELFF. The rearrangement links TRBV3-1 (or the pseudogene TRBV3-2) to TRBJ2-2, with 7 bases that match TRBD2. Germline V gene data show CDR1 as LGHDT and CDR2 as YNNKEL (reference sequence). The CDR3 has 13 amino acids. Trimming cost V 5 bases and J 3 bases; bases outside gene matches: 0.

The rearrangement uses TRBV5-1 and TRBJ2-3; 8 bases line up with TRBD2. V shed 3 bases and J 6 bases; nucleotides not matched to a gene: 24. Germline CDR1 SGHRS, CDR2 YFSETQ. The CDR3 loop spans 20 amino acids. CDR3 nucleotides: TGCGCCAGCAGCTCACGGACAGCCTTGGGACTAGAGTCGGCTAGGGATACGCAGTATTTT. Encoded protein: CASSSRTALGLESARDTQYF.

The chain couples TRBV6-6 to TRBJ2-2; the match to TRBD1 covers 8 bases. Germline-derived CDR1 and CDR2 are MNHNY and SVGAGI (reference sequence). The CDR3 spans 15 residues. J gave up 1 base and V 5 bases, and 3 bases lay outside the gene matches. Here the CDR3 reads CASSTGQENTGELFF. CDR3 DNA sequence: TGTGCCAGCAGTACGGGACAGGAGAACACCGGGGAGCTGTTTTTT.

The chain uses TRBV5-1 and TRBJ2-1, with D maybe TRBD2 (5 bases). Per germline, CDR1 SGHRS and CDR2 YFSETQ. The germline V and J ends were trimmed by 1 base and 3 bases, with 8 bases remaining between them. The CDR3 length is 14 residues. CDR3 protein: CASSLSGVYNEQFF. The CDR3, as DNA: TGCGCCAGCAGCTTGTCCGGGGTCTACAATGAGCAGTTCTTC.

J is TRBJ2-1 and V is TRBV5-5; the D is unclear. The length of the CDR3 is 13 residues. The V end was cut by 0 bases, the J end by 5 bases, with 6 bases between. Per the germline V gene, CDR1 is SGHKS and CDR2 is YYEKEE (reference sequence). As DNA, the CDR3 is TGTGCCAGCAGCTTGGCAGAACACAATGAGCAGTTCTTC. As protein: CASSLAEHNEQFF.

CDR3 protein: CASSRQETAPNEKLFF. CDR3 coding DNA: TGTGCCAGCAGTCGACAAGAGACAGCGCCGAATGAAAAACTGTTTTTT. The chain carries TRBV3-1 (or the pseudogene TRBV3-2) and TRBJ1-4, with D perhaps TRBD1 (5 bases). CDR1 LGHDT and CDR2 YNNKEL come from the germline V gene (reference sequence). V was pared by 6 bases and J by 5 bases, with 19 bases between. CDR3 size: 16 residues.

V usage is TRBV5-1 and J usage is TRBJ1-6; D gene ambiguous. The length of the CDR3 is 15 residues. Trimming cost V 4 bases and J 8 bases, with 16 bases left between them. The V gene's germline CDR1 is SGHRS and CDR2 YFSETQ. Here the CDR3 reads CASSPEGGMDSPLHF. The CDR3 nucleotides read TGCGCCAGCAGCCCGGAGGGAGGGATGGATTCACCCCTCCACTTT.

V and J are TRBV5-1 and TRBJ2-1; no firm D call. CDR1 is SGHRS and CDR2 is YFSETQ in the germline V gene. This CDR3 region has 14 residues. V was cut by 0 bases and J by 4 bases, with 8 bases left in between. CDR3 nucleotides: TGCGCCAGCAGCTTGGGCGGTTTGTACAATGAGCAGTTCTTC. It specifies CASSLGGLYNEQFF.

CDR3 sequence reads: CASSLPGGEQYF. The CDR3 DNA sequence: TGTGCCAGCAGCCTTCCGGGTGGCGAGCAGTACTTC. The chain recombines TRBV11-3 with TRBJ2-7, with D hard to call. The germline V and J ends were trimmed by 5 bases and 6 bases, with 11 bases remaining between them. Germline CDR1 and CDR2: SGHNT and YENEEA. There are 12 residues in the CDR3.

The V call is TRBV28, the J call TRBJ1-3; possibly TRBD1 for D (5 bases). Trimming cost V 7 bases and J 2 bases, with 18 bases left between them. This CDR3 has 16 amino acids. Germline CDR1 is MDHEN and CDR2 is SYDVKM. CDR3 sequence reads: CASIGSGGRAGNTIYF. CDR3 DNA: TGTGCCAGCATTGGGTCCGGGGGACGGGCTGGAAACACCATATATTTT.

In this sample, this clone turned up a few times. The chain uses TRBV5-1 and TRBJ2-7, with 9 positions matching TRBD1. V gave up 4 bases and J gave up 3 bases; unmatched junction bases: 5. This CDR3 spans 14 amino acids. Germline V gives CDR1 SGHRS, CDR2 YFSETQ. In nucleotides, the CDR3 is TGCGCCAGCAGCGGACAGGGGAAAGTCTACGAGCAGTACTTC. Translating gives CASSGQGKVYEQYF.

The chain recombines TRBV3-1 (or the pseudogene TRBV3-2) with TRBJ1-2; D gene uncertain. V was pared by 6 bases and J by 1 base, with 18 bases between. From germline, CDR1 is LGHDT and CDR2 YNNKEL (reference sequence). This CDR3 contains 16 residues. CDR3 loop: CASSLWRGIRNYGYTF. CDR3 in DNA: TGTGCCAGCAGTCTATGGCGGGGAATTCGTAACTATGGCTACACCTTC.

The rearrangement uses TRBV29-1 and TRBJ1-4; TRBD1 matches at 8 bases. The CDR3 is 13 residues long. V shed 4 bases and J 5 bases; nucleotides not matched to a gene: 3. Germline CDR1 SQVTM, CDR2 ANQGSEA. The CDR3 spells CSVAGGLNEKLFF. The CDR3 coding sequence is TGCAGCGTTGCAGGGGGCCTAAATGAAAAACTGTTTTTT. Filled out from reference TRBV29-1 and TRBJ1-4, the complete variable domain reads SAVISQKPSRDICQRGTSLTIQCQVDSQVTMMFWYRQQPGQSLTLIATANQGSEATYESGFVIDKFPISRPNLTFSTLTVSNMSPEDSSIYLCSVAGGLNEKLFFGSGTQLSVL.

The V call is TRBV5-1, the J call TRBJ2-1; 11 bases agree with TRBD2. The CDR3 is 15 residues long. The junction had 4 bases not matched to a gene; V was cut back by 0 bases and J by 8 bases. CDR1 and CDR2 (germline): SGHRS, YFSETQ. The CDR3 here is CASSLVAGGLDEQFF. The CDR3 DNA reads TGCGCCAGCAGCTTGGTAGCGGGAGGGCTGGATGAGCAGTTCTTC. The full variable domain, rest sourced from reference TRBV5-1 and TRBJ2-1, is KAGVTQTPRYLIKTRGQQVTLSCSPISGHRSVSWYQQTPGQGLQFLFEYFSETQRNKGNFPGRFSGRQFSNSRSEMNVSTLELGDSALYLCASSLVAGGLDEQFFGPGTRLTVL.

This rearrangement joins TRBV6-5 to TRBJ1-2; D might be TRBD1 (6 bases). V was cut by 6 bases and J by 4 bases, with 15 bases left in between. Per the germline V gene, CDR1 is MNHEY and CDR2 is SVGAGI. The CDR3 spans 14 residues. CDR3 region: CASRSRGVGYGYTF. In nucleotides, the CDR3 is TGTGCCAGCAGAAGCAGGGGTGTTGGCTATGGCTACACCTTC.

This chain uses TRBV12-3 or TRBV12-4 with TRBJ2-1, with D possibly matching TRBD1 (6 bases). V was shortened by 7 bases and J by 7 bases, with 14 bases between the two germline ends. The CDR3 runs to 13 residues. CDR3 bases: TGTGCCAGCAAACGGACAGCGTCAAATGAGCAGTTCTTC. The encoded protein is CASKRTASNEQFF.

The chain carries TRBV19 and TRBJ1-2, with TRBD1 as a possible D gene (5 bases). The CDR3 loop spans 15 amino acids. CDR1 and CDR2 from the germline V gene are LNHDA and SQIVND (reference sequence). The V and J ends lost 6 bases and 4 bases respectively, with 18 bases between them. DNA for the CDR3: TGTGCCAGTAGCCCGCAGGGTACGTATGGCTATGGCTACACCTTC. It translates to CASSPQGTYGYGYTF.

The J gene is TRBJ2-3, the V gene TRBV6-1; D is unclear. The length of the CDR3 is 16 residues. Trimming cost V 0 bases and J 6 bases, with 16 bases left between them. Per the germline V gene, CDR1 is MNHNS and CDR2 is SASEGT. The CDR3 sequence: CASSEATKRASDTQYF. The CDR3 coding sequence is TGTGCCAGCAGTGAAGCCACTAAACGTGCTTCTGATACGCAGTATTTT.

The gene calls are TRBV28 and TRBJ2-7; 10 bases are a match to TRBD2. V dropped 6 bases and J dropped 0; count of bases not matched to a gene: 5. The CDR3 is 15 residues long. Germline values: CDR1 MDHEN, CDR2 SYDVKM. The CDR3 loop is CASSLLAGTSYEQYF. CDR3 bases: TGTGCCAGCAGCCTACTAGCGGGGACCTCCTACGAGCAGTACTTC.

This clone is a singleton in its sample. The gene calls are TRBV30 and TRBJ1-1, with TRBD1 as a possible D gene (5 bases). The CDR3 covers 13 residues. Trimming stripped 0 bases from V and 6 bases from J, with 11 bases between. Germline V gene data show CDR1 as GTSNPN and CDR2 as SVGIG (reference sequence). CDR3 sequence: CAWSVLPGAEAFF. Here the CDR3 DNA reads TGTGCCTGGAGTGTACTACCGGGGGCTGAAGCTTTCTTT.

The chain joins TRBV5-6 to TRBJ2-2; 12 positions agree with TRBD2. The germline gives CDR1 SGHDT, CDR2 YYEEEE. V dropped 2 bases and J dropped 5; count of bases not matched to a gene: 4. CDR3 length: 16 residues. The CDR3 is CASSFRLAGVTGELFF. CDR3 nucleotides: TGTGCCAGCAGCTTCCGACTAGCGGGAGTGACCGGGGAGCTGTTTTTT. The full variable domain, its missing parts supplied by reference TRBV5-6 and TRBJ2-2, is DAGVTQSPTHLIKTRGQQVTLRCSPKSGHDTVSWYQQALGQGPQFIFQYYEEEERQRGNFPDRFSGHQFPNYSSELNVNALLLGDSALYLCASSFRLAGVTGELFFGEGSRLTVL.

This clone has more than one count but fewer than ten. The rearrangement joins TRBV5-1 to TRBJ2-3; D remains ambiguous. Trimming stripped 0 bases from V and 2 bases from J, with 7 bases between. The CDR3 contains 14 residues. Germline V gene lookup returns CDR1 SGHRS and CDR2 YFSETQ. The CDR3 reads CASSLVLNTDTQYF. CDR3 DNA sequence: TGCGCCAGCAGCTTGGTTCTAAACACAGATACGCAGTATTTT. The variable domain in full, with the rest retrieved from reference TRBV5-1 and TRBJ2-3, is KAGVTQTPRYLIKTRGQQVTLSCSPISGHRSVSWYQQTPGQGLQFLFEYFSETQRNKGNFPGRFSGRQFSNSRSEMNVSTLELGDSALYLCASSLVLNTDTQYFGPGTRLTVL.

This chain links TRBV5-6 with TRBJ2-1; 10 nucleotides align to TRBD2. The CDR3 is 15 residues long. Germline values: CDR1 SGHDT, CDR2 YYEEEE. V trimming: 3 bases; J trimming: 7 bases; junction bases outside the gene matches: 7. The CDR3 DNA reads TGTGCCAGCAGCTACTCTAGCGGGAGAATAAATGAGCAGTTCTTC. Protein sequence: CASSYSSGRINEQFF.

The rearrangement joins TRBV6-1 to TRBJ2-7; maybe TRBD2 (6 bases). Germline V gene sequence: CDR1 MNHNS, CDR2 SASEGT. Deletions cut 1 base from V and 5 bases from J, with 9 bases between. This CDR3 spans 13 amino acids. The CDR3 sequence: CASSEVPGDEQYV. Written as DNA, the CDR3 is TGTGCCAGCAGTGAAGTTCCGGGAGACGAGCAGTACGTC.

The genes are TRBV14 and TRBJ1-2; 9 positions match TRBD1. Unmatched junction bases numbered 6, after V lost 3 bases and J lost 4 bases. The CDR3 consists of 15 residues. The germline CDR1 and CDR2 sequences are SGHDN and FVKESK. CDR3 in amino acids: CASSQGQGFRYGYTF. The CDR3, as DNA: TGTGCCAGCAGCCAGGGACAGGGATTTCGCTATGGCTACACCTTC.